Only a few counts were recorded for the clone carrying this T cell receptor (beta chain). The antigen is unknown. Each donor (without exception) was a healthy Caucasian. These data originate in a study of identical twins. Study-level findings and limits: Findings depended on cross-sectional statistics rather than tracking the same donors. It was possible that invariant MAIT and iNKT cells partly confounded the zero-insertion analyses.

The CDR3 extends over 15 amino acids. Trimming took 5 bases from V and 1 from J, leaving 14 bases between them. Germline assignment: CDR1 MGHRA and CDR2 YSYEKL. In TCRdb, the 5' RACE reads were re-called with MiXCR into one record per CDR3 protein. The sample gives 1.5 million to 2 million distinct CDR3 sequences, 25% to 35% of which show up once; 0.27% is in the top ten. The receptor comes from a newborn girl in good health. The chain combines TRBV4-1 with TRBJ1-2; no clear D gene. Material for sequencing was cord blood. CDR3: CASSYSQVLNYGYTF. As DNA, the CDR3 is TGCGCCAGCAGCTACTCCCAGGTTCTTAACTATGGCTACACCTTC.